This entry is about one TCR beta chain. It has no known antigen specificity. No base qualities exist here, and no much larger clone lies one base off it. The germline V end is reduced by 5 bases and the J end by 6 bases; junction bases left unmatched: 21. The CDR1 and CDR2 encoded by the germline V gene (reference sequence) are MNHEY and SMNVEV. Measured from the cysteine to the phenylalanine, the CDR3 is 19 residues long. Only the CDR3 region is kept as DNA, spanning 57 bases read in frame from base 1. The cohort comprised approximately 700 healthy bone marrow donors. At the time of sampling, all cohort members were nominally healthy, though unrecorded immune exposures were likely present. The donor was CMV seropositive and was included in the group of 250 to 350 seropositive cohort members. A peripheral blood sample was collected from each donor, and TCR beta sequencing was performed on peripheral blood mononuclear cells. The Qiagen DNeasy Blood Extraction Kit was used to extract genomic DNA from the blood cell samples.

Libraries were constructed by the immunoSEQ multiplex PCR assay. For the multiplex PCR, a mixture combining 60 forward primers for TCR Vbeta segments and 13 reverse primers for TCR Jbeta segments was used. The CDR3 region of rearranged TCR beta genes was amplified from genomic DNA with a multiplex PCR assay. Amplified TCR beta libraries were sequenced as 87-base-pair reads on the Illumina HiSeq System. The study's own analysis went as follows. Across the 700 or so repertoires, a later analysis counted 75 million to 90 million unique TCR beta chains, roughly 11 million of which were shared by at least two donors. Raw reads were error-corrected and collapsed into unique sequences by a nearest-neighbor algorithm in which closely related sequences were merged to remove PCR and sequencing errors. CDR3 sequences were aligned to IMGT reference sequences to assign V, D and J gene segments. Each retained sequence needed at least a six-nucleotide match to both a V gene segment and a J gene segment. A rearrangement counted as productive if the CDR3 had no stop codons and remained in frame with V and J, and every other rearrangement counted as non-productive. Following IMGT convention, CDR3 was defined as the stretch from the second conserved V-encoded cysteine up to the conserved J-encoded phenylalanine. Sequences without an unambiguous match to a single V gene segment were excluded from the earlier analysis of 500 to 700 of the donors. An earlier analysis of just under 600 of the donors called V segments functional above 56.7% productive rearrangements and segregating when the between-donor standard deviation exceeded 5%. To diagnose cytomegalovirus status from the catalog of TCR beta chain sequences, a statistical classification framework was built. In a later analysis, TCR nucleotide sequences were compared against IMGT/GENE-DB human TR gene sequences so that V and J genes could be assigned. In a later analysis, CDR3 sequences and most-parsimonious VDJ recombination scenarios were assigned using the TCRdist pipeline. In a later analysis, each TCR beta chain was defined by its CDR3 amino acid sequence together with its V-gene family, and reads without a unique V-gene family were excluded. To address suspected cross-contamination and a sequencing artifact, a later analysis removed some 620 highly shared, low-generation-probability nucleotide sequences. In a later analysis, a clonal expansion index was calculated for each public chain from normalized within-repertoire ranks of inferred template counts. Generation probabilities in a later analysis came from a VDJ recombination model fitted to out-of-frame rearrangements, and those results were checked against IGoR. In a later analysis, TCR-TCR, TCR-HLA and TCR-CMV co-occurrence was scored with hypergeometric tests, and a repertoire-size bias correction was applied to TCR pairs. In a later analysis, false discovery rates were estimated by permuting HLA or CMV assignments 20 times. A later analysis grouped co-occurring TCRs with DBSCAN, adding TCRdist sequence similarity when clustering within HLA-allele-positive subsets. Co-occurrence clustering excluded repertoires with fewer than 30,000 or more than 120,000 public chains, plus five with anomalous nucleotide sharing. The clones in this table, taken by TCRdb from immuneACCESS, are in-frame only. Not every clone is retained; where verified, under half of the shortfall comes from an unresolved V gene, and the cause of the rest is unknown. The DNA gave D and trimming, while V, J and clone size come from that table. The sample yields under 300,000 clones; 70% to 90% were counted once. The top ten clonotypes cover 1.5% to 2.5% of the sample.

The data stem from a study of cytomegalovirus exposure and HLA in healthy donors (dated by TCRdb to between 2016 and 2019). Concerning the study at large: An earlier analysis of around 600 of the donors reported 250 to 350 Gb of sequence data and around 110 million unique TCR beta sequences from approximately 180 million T cells. An early release that covered some 640 HLA-typed donors contained around 300 gigabases of sequencing data and 80 million or so unique TCR sequences. The genetic ancestry cluster associated with self-reported Caucasian donors included over 80% of the 398 genotyped donors. The study aimed to test whether signatures of past pathogen exposure could be identified by cataloging public T cell receptors. The study used immunosequencing to profile the T cell repertoires of hundreds of subjects and linked those repertoires to cytomegalovirus serostatus. A separate validation cohort of roughly 130 different subjects was used in addition to the roughly 700-subject first cohort. The study combined high-throughput TCR immunosequencing, statistical association of individual TCRs with disease status, and machine learning to predict cytomegalovirus infection status. In a later analysis, previously published TCR beta repertoires from 550 to 700 donors were re-analyzed and high-resolution HLA genotyping was added so that TCR occurrence patterns could be studied. In the later analysis, no new phenotypic data were used to find candidate immune exposures; instead, reliance was placed on TCR beta sequences and their occurrence across donors. An earlier analysis of some 500 of the donors used high-throughput TCR beta sequencing to judge whether each TCR beta V gene segment behaved as functional or pseudogenic. Alongside the repertoire data, information on donor age, sex, ethnicity and CMV serostatus was compiled. Genome-wide SNP genotypes for about 65% of the 666 donors were used in a later genetic analysis, which treated that subset as a discovery cohort. All discovery cohort repertoires had been generated on a single sequencing platform. HLA typing covered class I and class II loci at four-digit resolution. Typing coverage varied by locus: roughly 620-640 donors for A, B, C, DRB1 and DQB1; roughly 520 for DQA1; 606 for DPA1; roughly 450 for DPB1. Five DR-DQ haplotypes were treated as single units for association and clustering because of strong linkage in the cohort. Across 398 genotyped donors of the cohort, an average of approximately 240,000 unique TCR beta nucleotide sequences per donor were sequenced, and roughly 20% of those sequences were non-productive.

Study-wide findings and limitations: Because HLA typing was unavailable for some donors at each locus, only the typed subset was used in association tests. This cohort had only TCR beta chains sequenced, and the lack of alpha or paired-chain data limited which features could be detected. V-gene and J-gene trimming of TCR beta chains was associated with a missense DCLRE1C variant in a later genetic analysis, and the association was replicated in an independent cohort. Some IMGT-functional V segments, including TRBV6-2 and TRBV6-3, could not be told apart with the 87-base-pair reads, so those segments were excluded. Linkage disequilibrium might explain the correlated functional status among segregating V segments, but an unknown experimental factor could not be ruled out. Presence/absence analyses assumed roughly uniform sequencing depth across donors, an assumption that may not hold. Most TCR sequences were seen in very few donors, while some public TCRs were found in many individuals. In an earlier analysis of about 540 of the donors, most TCR beta V segments were observed in productive rearrangements about 87% or about 30% of the time, broadly matching IMGT annotations. In vitro tests confirmed that three of the cytomegalovirus-associated TCR beta chains recognize cytomegalovirus antigens. A later analysis found that most CMV-associated TCR beta chains appeared HLA-restricted, with HLA associations seemingly driven largely by CMV exposure. Some 16 rarely observed V segments, including chromosome 9 orphons, were excluded from the earlier analysis of just under 600 of the donors because counts were too low. Cytomegalovirus status was reported to be diagnosed by the classifier with high specificity and sensitivity in both the original and validation cohorts. Strong co-occurrence of HLA alleles, especially DR and DQ, made assigning TCR associations to individual alleles difficult. According to a later genetic analysis, donors in an Asian-associated ancestry cluster had fewer N-insertions in productive TCRs than the approximately 700-donor mean. According to a later analysis, TCR association rates differed among HLA loci, with DRB1 alleles showing the most associated TCRs and HLA-C alleles showing the fewest. In a later analysis, over 15,000 TCR beta sequences were associated with specific HLA alleles at a false discovery rate of 0.05. In a later analysis, HLA-associated TCR beta chains were found to be more clonally expanded and to have lower generation probabilities than equally common non-associated chains. For the cohort, immune exposure information was limited to CMV serostatus. The authors suggested that the approach could potentially be generalized to other disease states and immunological phenotypes. In a later analysis, several top co-occurrence clusters were reported to appear linked to parvovirus B19, influenza, CMV and Epstein-Barr virus. In the study, about 150 TCR beta chains were listed as associated with cytomegalovirus. A group of highly shared sequence variants was considered likely to be a technical artifact of the sequencing pipeline. A further reported finding was that TCR beta sequences accurately predicted the HLA-A and HLA-B alleles for most subjects in the first cohort.

The clonotype was recovered from a woman aged 40-49 years in good health and CMV-seropositive. Source material: PBMCs. The rearranged segments are TRBV27 and TRBJ2-1; the central 8 bases match TRBD2. CDR3 reads: CASSPPRAVAGKVSNEQFF. The sequenced DNA: TGTGCCAGCAGTCCCCCCCGGGCGGTAGCGGGAAAGGTTAGCAATGAGCAGTTCTTC.